This TCR beta chain was recorded in a study of blood T cells in healthy people across ages. Overall study findings and caveats: With unsorted PBMCs, a conclusive comparison of naive versus antigen-experienced cells was not possible.

The V gene's germline CDR1 is LGHDT and CDR2 YNNKEL (reference sequence). The CDR3 contains 18 residues. V shed 6 bases, J shed 3 bases, and the junction held 16 bases outside the gene matches. This clonotype was detected a few times. The target antigen is unknown. A J-beta primer mix and a sample-barcoded 5' primer were used in a second PCR of about 7 to 12 cycles. Each of the cDNA molecules was tagged by a template-switch adaptor with 12 random nucleotides. MiXCR, run by TCRdb on the 5' RACE reads, gives a single entry per CDR3 protein. The sample yields about 1.5 million distinct CDR3 sequences, approximately 43% seen once. Each donor was a healthy Caucasian individual from Russia, aged about 6 to 95.

The material sequenced was blood. The origin of this receptor is a woman in her late teens or twenties in good health. The rearrangement joins TRBV3-1 to TRBJ2-2; 7 bases line up with TRBD2. CDR3 sequence reads: CASRLVSSGRMDTGELFF. CDR3 coding DNA: TGTGCCAGCAGGCTTGTATCTAGCGGTCGCATGGACACCGGGGAGCTGTTTTTT.